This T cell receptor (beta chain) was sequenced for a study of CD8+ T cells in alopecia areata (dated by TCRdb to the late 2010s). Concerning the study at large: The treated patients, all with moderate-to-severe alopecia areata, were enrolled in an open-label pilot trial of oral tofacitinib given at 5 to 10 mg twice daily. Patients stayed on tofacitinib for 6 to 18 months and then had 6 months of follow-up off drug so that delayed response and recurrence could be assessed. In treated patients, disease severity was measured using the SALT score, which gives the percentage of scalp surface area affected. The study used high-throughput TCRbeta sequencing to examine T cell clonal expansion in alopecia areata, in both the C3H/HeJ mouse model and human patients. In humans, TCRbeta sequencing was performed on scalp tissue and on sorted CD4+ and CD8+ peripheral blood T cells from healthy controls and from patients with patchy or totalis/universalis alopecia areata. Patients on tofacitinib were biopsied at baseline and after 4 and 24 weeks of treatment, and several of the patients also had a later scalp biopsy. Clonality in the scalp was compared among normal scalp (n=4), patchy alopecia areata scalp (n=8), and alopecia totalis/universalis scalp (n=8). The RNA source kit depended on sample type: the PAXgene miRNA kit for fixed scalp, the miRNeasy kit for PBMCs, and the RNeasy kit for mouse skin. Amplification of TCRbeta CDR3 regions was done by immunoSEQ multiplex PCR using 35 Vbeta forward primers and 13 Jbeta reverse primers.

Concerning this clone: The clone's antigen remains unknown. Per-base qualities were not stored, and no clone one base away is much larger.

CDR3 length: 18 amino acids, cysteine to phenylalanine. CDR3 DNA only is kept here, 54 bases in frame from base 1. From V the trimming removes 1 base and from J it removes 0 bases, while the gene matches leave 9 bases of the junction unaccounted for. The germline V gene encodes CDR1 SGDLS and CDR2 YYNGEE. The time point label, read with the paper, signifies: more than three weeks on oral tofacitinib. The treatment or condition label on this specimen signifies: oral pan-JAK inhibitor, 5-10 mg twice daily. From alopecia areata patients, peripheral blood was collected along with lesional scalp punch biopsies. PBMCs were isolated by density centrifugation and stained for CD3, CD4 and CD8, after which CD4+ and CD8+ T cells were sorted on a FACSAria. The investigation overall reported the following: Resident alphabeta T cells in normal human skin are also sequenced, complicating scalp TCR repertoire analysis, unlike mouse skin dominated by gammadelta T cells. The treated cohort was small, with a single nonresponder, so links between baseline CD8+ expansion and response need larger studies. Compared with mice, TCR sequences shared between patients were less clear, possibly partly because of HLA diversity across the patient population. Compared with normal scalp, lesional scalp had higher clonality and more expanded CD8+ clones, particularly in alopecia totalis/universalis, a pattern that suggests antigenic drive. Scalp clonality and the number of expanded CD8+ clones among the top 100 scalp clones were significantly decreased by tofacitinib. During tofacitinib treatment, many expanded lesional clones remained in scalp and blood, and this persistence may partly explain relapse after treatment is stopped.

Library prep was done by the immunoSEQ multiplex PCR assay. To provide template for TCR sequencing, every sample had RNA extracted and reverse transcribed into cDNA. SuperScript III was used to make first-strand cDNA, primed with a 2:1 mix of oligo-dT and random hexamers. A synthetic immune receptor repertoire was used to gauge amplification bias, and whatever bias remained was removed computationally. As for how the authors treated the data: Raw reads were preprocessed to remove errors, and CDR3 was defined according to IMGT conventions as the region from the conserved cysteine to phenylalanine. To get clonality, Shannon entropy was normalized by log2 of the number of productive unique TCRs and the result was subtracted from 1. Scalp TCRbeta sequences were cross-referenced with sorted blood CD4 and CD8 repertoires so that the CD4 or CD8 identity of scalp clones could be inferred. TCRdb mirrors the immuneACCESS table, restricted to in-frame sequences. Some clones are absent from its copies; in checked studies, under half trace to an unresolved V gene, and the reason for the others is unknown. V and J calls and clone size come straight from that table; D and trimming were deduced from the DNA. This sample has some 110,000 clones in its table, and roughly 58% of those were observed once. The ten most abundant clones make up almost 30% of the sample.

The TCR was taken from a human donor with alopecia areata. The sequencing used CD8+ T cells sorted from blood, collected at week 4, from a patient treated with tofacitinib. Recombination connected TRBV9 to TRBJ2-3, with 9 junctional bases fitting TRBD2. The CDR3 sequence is CASSVPSGEPTSTDTQYF. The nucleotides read TGTGCCAGCAGCGTACCTAGCGGGGAACCTACAAGCACAGATACGCAGTATTTT.